This entry describes one TCR beta chain. The sample comes from a study of blood T cell repertoires in COVID-19. Original handling: Estimates of nucleated cell counts were drawn from the amplification of reference gene primers. Data came from immunoSEQ multiplex PCR; TCRdb stores just in-frame clones and leaves some out. The D gene and trimming were derived from the DNA, and the V and J assignments and clone size from that table. Here the sample spans about 28,000 clones, over 70% being singletons. The sequence was collected from a man in his sixties or seventies with active COVID-19. Sequenced material: peripheral blood.

CDR3 residues: CASSFSGAATNEKLFF. The CDR3 region has the DNA TGCGCCAGCAGCTTCTCAGGGGCCGCAACTAATGAAAAACTGTTTTTT. The chain uses TRBV5-1 and TRBJ1-4, with D possibly matching TRBD1 (6 bases). Germline assignment: CDR1 SGHRS and CDR2 YFSETQ. This CDR3 region has 16 residues. V gave up 2 bases and J gave up 0 bases, with 11 bases separating them.